The clone carrying this T cell receptor beta chain has a single count. The germline V gene encodes CDR1 SGHDN and CDR2 FVKESK. The V gene lost 8 bases and the J gene lost 4 bases, with 9 bases spanning the gap. The CDR3 spans 12 residues. This sample stems from a study of shared clonotypes between healthy human individuals. Generated by immunoSEQ multiplex PCR, the TCRdb table keeps only in-frame clones and is missing some. The sample lists about 700,000 clones; roughly 70% were seen once. Sequenced sample: memory CD4+ T cells sorted from blood. Subset indicated: CD45RA-negative fraction. The TCR originated in a woman in her 30s in good health. This chain uses TRBV14 with TRBJ1-3; D is ambiguous. This chain's CDR3 is CASRGGGNTIYF. The CDR3 DNA follows: TGTGCCAGCCGGGGAGGCGGAAACACCATATATTTT.